Sequencing of this T cell receptor (beta chain) was carried out in a study of early T cells in non-severe SARS-CoV-2 infection. In the study overall: The authors sequenced bulk RNA from unsorted whole blood, leaving chains unpaired.

Attached unique molecular identifiers marked individual cDNA molecules. One entry per CDR3 protein results from TCRdb running MiXCR on the 5' RACE reads. The sample consists of approximately 70,000 distinct CDR3 sequences, 13% of them appearing once. This CDR3 contains 13 residues. From germline, CDR1 is MDHEN and CDR2 SYDVKM. Regarding this clonotype: At one end the junction does not follow the germline gene, possibly because of a read error.

The clonotype was recovered from an adult who was a healthcare worker with PCR-confirmed SARS-CoV-2 infection or an uninfected control (not recorded which). Material: whole blood. V gene TRBV28 combines with J gene TRBJ1-4; D uncertain. CDR3 amino acids: CASSLLPRTALRF. In DNA, the CDR3 is TGTGCCAGCAGTTTACTCCCCCGGACCGCGCTGAGGTTT.